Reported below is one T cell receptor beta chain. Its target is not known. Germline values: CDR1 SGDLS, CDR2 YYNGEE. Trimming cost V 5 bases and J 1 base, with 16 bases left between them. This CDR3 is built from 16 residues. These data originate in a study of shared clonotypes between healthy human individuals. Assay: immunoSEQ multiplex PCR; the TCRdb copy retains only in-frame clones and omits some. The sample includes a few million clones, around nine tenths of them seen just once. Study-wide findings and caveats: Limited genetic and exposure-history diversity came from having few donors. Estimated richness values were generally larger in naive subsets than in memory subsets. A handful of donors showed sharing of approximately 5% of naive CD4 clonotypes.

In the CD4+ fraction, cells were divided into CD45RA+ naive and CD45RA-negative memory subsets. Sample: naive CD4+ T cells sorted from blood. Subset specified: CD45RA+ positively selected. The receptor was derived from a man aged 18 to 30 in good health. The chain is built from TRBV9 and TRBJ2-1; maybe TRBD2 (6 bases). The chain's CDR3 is CASSDNPGVSYNEQFF. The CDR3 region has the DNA TGTGCCAGCAGTGATAACCCGGGAGTTTCCTACAATGAGCAGTTCTTC.